A selection of T cell receptor beta chains follows, all from one sample in a study of blood T cell repertoires in COVID-19. TCRdb keeps only in-frame clones here, not all; method: immunoSEQ multiplex PCR. This table has 160,000 or so clones, more than 80% appearing once. The sequencing sample was made of peripheral blood. The receptors shown here come from a man aged 55 to 69 with acute or convalescent COVID-19. Both conserved end residues are part of each CDR3. A D gene is named only where the DNA matches it firmly. A clone size is listed for some rows: how often the clone was seen (once, few, many), or a class if it is expanded.

j_call: TRBJ1-1; d_call: .; clone_size: .; v_call: TRBV4-1; cdr3_aa: CASSQDPLFMNTEAFF; cdr3_nt: TGCGCCAGCAGCCAAGATCCACTTTTTATGAACACTGAAGCTTTCTTT
j_call: TRBJ1-2; d_call: .; clone_size: once; v_call: TRBV12-3/TRBV12-4; cdr3_aa: CASSSQGNYGYTF; cdr3_nt: TGTGCCAGCAGTTCACAGGGCAACTATGGCTACACCTTC
j_call: TRBJ1-1; d_call: .; clone_size: .; v_call: TRBV6-5; cdr3_aa: CASSRAWGRDTEAFF; cdr3_nt: TGTGCCAGCAGTCGTGCTTGGGGCAGGGACACTGAAGCTTTCTTT
j_call: TRBJ2-3; d_call: .; clone_size: .; v_call: TRBV5-1; cdr3_aa: CASRGERTYTDTQYF; cdr3_nt: TGCGCCAGCAGGGGTGAGCGGACGTACACAGATACGCAGTATTTT
j_call: TRBJ1-2; d_call: .; clone_size: .; v_call: TRBV5-6; cdr3_aa: CASQGGYGYTF; cdr3_nt: TGTGCCAGCCAGGGAGGCTATGGCTACACCTTC
j_call: TRBJ2-7; d_call: TRBD1; clone_size: .; v_call: TRBV6-5; cdr3_aa: CASRRDRAPYEQYF; cdr3_nt: TGTGCCAGCAGGAGAGACAGGGCGCCCTACGAGCAGTACTTC
j_call: TRBJ1-6; d_call: .; clone_size: .; v_call: TRBV7-6; cdr3_aa: CASSLARAVNSPLHF; cdr3_nt: TGTGCCAGCAGCTTAGCGCGGGCGGTGAATTCACCCCTCCACTTT
j_call: TRBJ1-2; d_call: .; clone_size: once; v_call: TRBV27; cdr3_aa: CASKGGANYGYTF; cdr3_nt: TGTGCCAGCAAAGGGGGAGCTAACTATGGCTACACCTTC
j_call: TRBJ1-2; d_call: TRBD1; clone_size: .; v_call: TRBV6-6; cdr3_aa: CASSRGDRGTMAKTF; cdr3_nt: TGTGCCAGCAGTCGAGGGGACAGGGGAACTATGGCTAAAACCTTC
j_call: TRBJ2-2; d_call: .; clone_size: .; v_call: TRBV10-3; cdr3_aa: CAIGGSGLSFTGELFF; cdr3_nt: TGTGCCATCGGGGGCTCTGGTTTGTCCTTCACCGGGGAGCTGTTTTTT
j_call: TRBJ1-2; d_call: TRBD1; clone_size: once; v_call: TRBV4-1; cdr3_aa: CASSQGDSDGYTF; cdr3_nt: TGCGCCAGCAGCCAAGGGGACAGCGATGGCTACACCTTC
j_call: TRBJ2-3; d_call: .; clone_size: few; v_call: TRBV6-5; cdr3_aa: CASSYSGVSTDTQYF; cdr3_nt: TGTGCCAGCAGTTACTCAGGGGTCAGCACAGATACGCAGTATTTT
j_call: TRBJ1-6; d_call: .; clone_size: .; v_call: TRBV6-5; cdr3_aa: CASRDRPGLNSPLHF; cdr3_nt: TGTGCCAGCCGCGACCGTCCGGGGTTGAATTCACCCCTCCACTTT
j_call: TRBJ2-5; d_call: .; clone_size: .; v_call: TRBV5-1; cdr3_aa: CASSFAQGTETQYF; cdr3_nt: TGCGCCAGCAGCTTCGCACAGGGAACGGAGACCCAGTACTTC
j_call: TRBJ2-1; d_call: TRBD1; clone_size: .; v_call: TRBV5-8; cdr3_aa: CASSQTGDSEQFF; cdr3_nt: TGTGCCAGCAGCCAAACAGGGGATAGTGAGCAGTTCTTC
j_call: TRBJ2-1; d_call: TRBD2; clone_size: once; v_call: TRBV30; cdr3_aa: CFLAGGGNEQFF; cdr3_nt: TGTTTCCTAGCGGGGGGGGGCAATGAGCAGTTCTTC
j_call: TRBJ2-2; d_call: .; clone_size: .; v_call: TRBV18; cdr3_aa: CASSPDRNTGELFF; cdr3_nt: TGTGCCAGCTCACCCGACAGAAACACCGGGGAGCTGTTTTTT
j_call: TRBJ1-1; d_call: TRBD1; clone_size: .; v_call: TRBV2; cdr3_aa: CASGQGRGTEAFF; cdr3_nt: TGTGCCAGCGGACAGGGAAGGGGCACTGAAGCTTTCTTT
j_call: TRBJ2-3; d_call: .; clone_size: .; v_call: TRBV7-9; cdr3_aa: CASSPISDTQYF; cdr3_nt: TGTGCCAGCAGCCCTATTTCAGATACGCAGTATTTT
j_call: TRBJ2-1; d_call: .; clone_size: .; v_call: TRBV13; cdr3_aa: CASSYQQGRGYNEQFF; cdr3_nt: TGTGCCAGCAGCTACCAACAGGGTAGGGGGTACAATGAGCAGTTCTTC
j_call: TRBJ2-7; d_call: TRBD2; clone_size: .; v_call: TRBV6-6; cdr3_aa: CASKASGGTYEQYF; cdr3_nt: TGTGCCAGCAAGGCCAGCGGGGGAACCTACGAGCAGTACTTC
j_call: TRBJ1-4; d_call: .; clone_size: .; v_call: TRBV14; cdr3_aa: CASSQVFSEKLFF; cdr3_nt: TGTGCCAGCAGCCAAGTTTTCTCGGAAAAACTGTTTTTT
j_call: TRBJ2-3; d_call: TRBD2; clone_size: .; v_call: TRBV3-1/TRBV3-2; cdr3_aa: CASSPGTSGATDTQYF; cdr3_nt: TGTGCCAGCAGCCCGGGGACTAGCGGGGCCACAGATACGCAGTATTTT
j_call: TRBJ2-3; d_call: TRBD2; clone_size: .; v_call: TRBV10-1; cdr3_aa: CASSSGGVSTDTQYF; cdr3_nt: TGCGCCAGCTCCTCTGGGGGGGTTAGCACAGATACGCAGTATTTT
j_call: TRBJ2-1; d_call: TRBD2; clone_size: .; v_call: TRBV5-1; cdr3_aa: CASSLEALGLAGGNEQFF; cdr3_nt: TGCGCCAGCAGCTTGGAAGCATTGGGACTAGCGGGGGGGAATGAGCAGTTCTTC
j_call: TRBJ1-1; d_call: TRBD1; clone_size: .; v_call: TRBV10-3; cdr3_aa: CAISEWDRGTEAFF; cdr3_nt: TGTGCCATCAGTGAGTGGGACAGGGGAACTGAAGCTTTCTTT
j_call: TRBJ1-4; d_call: .; clone_size: .; v_call: TRBV5-1; cdr3_aa: CASRRGQSVATNEKLFF; cdr3_nt: TGCGCCAGCAGGCGGGGCCAGTCCGTTGCAACTAATGAAAAACTGTTTTTT
j_call: TRBJ1-5; d_call: TRBD1; clone_size: .; v_call: TRBV24-1; cdr3_aa: CATAKDRGWPQHF; cdr3_nt: TGTGCCACCGCCAAGGACAGGGGTTGGCCCCAGCATTTT
j_call: TRBJ1-2; d_call: .; clone_size: .; v_call: TRBV5-5; cdr3_aa: CASSPGGALGYTF; cdr3_nt: TGTGCCAGCAGCCCAGGCGGGGCCTTAGGCTACACCTTC
j_call: TRBJ1-5; d_call: .; clone_size: .; v_call: TRBV30; cdr3_aa: CAWSIPGDLGNQPQHF; cdr3_nt: TGTGCCTGGAGTATACCAGGGGATCTGGGCAATCAGCCCCAGCATTTT
j_call: TRBJ1-4; d_call: .; clone_size: .; v_call: TRBV2; cdr3_aa: CASSEWRSNEKLFF; cdr3_nt: TGTGCCAGCAGTGAATGGAGGTCTAATGAAAAACTGTTTTTT